This record concerns one TCR beta chain sequence. Its antigen specificity is not known. Base-call qualities are not available, and no considerably larger clone is one nucleotide away. Trimming at the junction amounts to 2 bases on V and 4 bases on J, and the germline ends lie 17 bases apart. CDR1 and CDR2 (MDHEN, SYDVKM) derive from the germline V gene. From the cysteine up to the phenylalanine, the CDR3 has a length of 16 residues. Only the CDR3 region is kept as DNA, spanning 48 bases read in frame from base 1. The entry originates in a study of blood T cell repertoires in COVID-19 (dated by TCRdb to about 2020). Background for the entire study: Samples from collaborators originated in the United States, Italy and Spain and spanned both the acute and convalescent phases of COVID-19. The prospective study material was composed of cDNA or gDNA derived from T cells, B-cell-depleted T cells, or PBMCs. Where available, HLA class I and class II types were obtained from metadata supplied by the sample provider rather than from assay-based typing. The dataset comprised deeply sampled blood TCRbeta repertoires from subjects exposed to, actively infected with, or recovered from COVID-19. The repertoires were released in a freely available public database meant as a resource for research on the immune response to SARS-CoV-2. Nearly every sample came with metadata listing a de-identified subject ID, COVID-19 status, age in years and sex. Samples were obtained from the ongoing ImmuneRACE study (first 160 participants) and from 1,254 subjects provided by 6 global collaborators.

Findings and caveats that apply to the study as a whole: Clinical and demographic metadata were provided uncurated, with the amount varying by source and participant.

TCRbeta CDR3 regions were amplified from genomic DNA using the immunoSEQ Assay, a bias-controlled multiplex PCR. The study's own analysis went as follows. The number of nucleated cells in each sample was estimated from the amplification of reference gene primers within the assay. To quantify the absolute abundance of each unique TCRbeta CDR3 rearrangement, sequence reads were collapsed and filtered. For each sample, productive Simpson clonality was calculated as the square root of Simpson's diversity index over productive rearrangements. The table comes from immuneACCESS by way of TCRdb, which keeps in-frame sequences with V and J called. Part of the clones is missing from these tables; in studies checked, under half for an unresolved V gene and the rest for unknown reasons. The V and J calls and clone size are taken from that table; D and trimming were inferred from the DNA. The sample profile shows over 150,000 clones; under 85% of them were found once. Clones ranked in the top ten supply 7.6% of the sample.

One collaborating source in Seattle enrolled patients while the patients were actively infected and followed the patients over time throughout the course of disease. Collaborating institutions collected whole blood in K2EDTA tubes following their own protocols. For TCRbeta analysis, collaborator samples were shipped as frozen whole blood, as isolated PBMCs, or as DNA extracted from either sample type. The sample comprised peripheral blood. This TCR was sampled from a woman aged 65 to 85 with COVID-19, enrolled during active disease. The sequence links TRBV28 to TRBJ1-2, with the D gene too uncertain to name. The CDR3 reads CASSLHDPGSGYGYTF. The nucleotides read TGTGCCAGCAGTTTACACGACCCCGGATCGGGCTATGGCTACACCTTC.